Each of the 29 T cell receptor beta chains below was sequenced from the same sample in a study of blood T cell repertoires in COVID-19. Profiled with immunoSEQ multiplex PCR; TCRdb holds only in-frame clones, not every one. Counted here are some 48,000 clones, about 88% occurring once; the ten biggest clones make up 2.5%. Sequencing was performed on peripheral blood. The receptors were gathered from a man over 45 with acute or convalescent COVID-19.

The chain carries TRBV4-2 and TRBJ2-1, with 9 bases matching TRBD2. CDR3 length: 17 amino acids. Germline CDR1 LGHNA, CDR2 YNFKEQ. V dropped 1 base and J dropped 4; count of bases not matched to a gene: 8. The CDR3 DNA sequence: TGTGCCAGCAGCCAAGGTTTTAGCGGGGGAGGGTACAATGAGCAGTTCTTC. Its protein product is CASSQGFSGGGYNEQFF.

This chain uses TRBV7-2 with TRBJ2-3, with TRBD2 matching over 9 bases. V dropped 5 bases and J dropped 4; count of bases not matched to a gene: 7. This CDR3 contains 15 residues. Looked up from germline, CDR1 is SGHTA and CDR2 is FQGNSA. CDR3 sequence reads: CASSLGTSWADTQYF. CDR3 DNA: TGTGCCAGCAGCCTAGGGACTAGCTGGGCAGATACGCAGTATTTT. Filled out from reference TRBV7-2 and TRBJ2-3, the complete variable domain reads GAGVSQSPSNKVTEKGKDVELRCDPISGHTALYWYRQSLGQGLEFLIYFQGNSAPDKSGLPSDRFSAERTGGSVSTLTIQRTQQEDSAVYLCASSLGTSWADTQYFGPGTRLTVL.

The V gene is TRBV13, the J gene TRBJ1-3; no clear D. Germline V CDR1 and CDR2: PRHDT, FYEKMQ (reference sequence). This CDR3 contains 15 residues. V lost 3 bases to trimming and J lost 1 base, with 10 bases between them. The DNA for the CDR3 is TGTGCCAGCAGCTTTGGTGGTAGATCTGGAAACACCATATATTTT. Its translation: CASSFGGRSGNTIYF.

The chain is built from TRBV7-8 and TRBJ2-1; a possible D gene is TRBD2 (6 bases). V lost 6 bases and J 4 bases, leaving 13 bases between the germline ends. CDR3 length: 14 amino acids. The V gene's germline CDR1 is SGHVS and CDR2 FQNEAQ. The CDR3 DNA sequence: TGTGCCAGCAGTCCCGGAGGGCCATACAATGAGCAGTTCTTC. Protein product: CASSPGGPYNEQFF.

The chain combines TRBV11-2 with TRBJ2-5, with D possibly TRBD2 on 5 matching bases. The CDR3 has 14 residues. The germline V and J ends were trimmed by 5 bases and 0 bases, with 10 bases remaining between them. Germline values: CDR1 SGHAT, CDR2 FQNNGV. Here the CDR3 reads CASSTGLNQETQYF. CDR3 DNA: TGTGCCAGCAGCACCGGACTCAACCAAGAGACCCAGTACTTC.

The chain employs TRBV21-1 and TRBJ1-3; TRBD1 was called by the table and not checked on the DNA. TRBV21-1 corresponds to a pseudogene. CDR3 length: 14 residues. Here the CDR3 reads CASSPLTAGTAIYF. CDR3 bases: TGTGCCAGCAGCCCCCTGACCGCCGGGACAGCCATATATTTT.

J is TRBJ2-5 and V is TRBV6-5; TRBD2 is a possible D gene (5 bases). V was cut by 1 base and J by 2 bases, with 8 bases left in between. The V gene's germline CDR1 is MNHEY and CDR2 SVGAGI. The CDR3 spans 14 residues. CDR3 nucleotides: TGTGCCAGCAGTTACTTTGGCGGGCAAGAGACCCAGTACTTC. This sequence encodes CASSYFGGQETQYF.

The rearrangement links TRBV5-6 to TRBJ1-1; 7 nucleotides match TRBD1. The germline CDR1 and CDR2 sequences are SGHDT and YYEEEE. With V trimmed by 0 bases and J by 4 bases, 3 bases remained unmatched. This CDR3 is 14 amino acids long. In nucleotides, the CDR3 is TGTGCCAGCAGCTTGGGAGCAGGGGGCACTGAAGCTTTCTTT. This encodes CASSLGAGGTEAFF.

A single count supports this clone. V usage is TRBV6-1 and J usage is TRBJ1-5, with D perhaps TRBD1 (5 bases). V shed 6 bases and J shed 5 bases, with 14 bases lying between them. CDR3 length: 14 amino acids. CDR1 is MNHNS and CDR2 is SASEGT in the germline V gene. The CDR3 DNA is TGTGCCAGCAGGTCCGACAGAAGATATCAGCCCCAGCATTTT. Protein: CASRSDRRYQPQHF.

The rearrangement links TRBV18 to TRBJ1-2; unclear D gene. The CDR3 totals 12 residues. Germline loops: CDR1 KGHSH, CDR2 LQKENI. Between the trimmed V and J ends, which lost 3 bases and 7 bases, there was a span of 9 bases. The chain's CDR3 is CASSPTEGGYTF. The CDR3 DNA reads as TGTGCCAGCTCACCTACGGAGGGTGGCTACACCTTC.

The chain links TRBV24-1 to TRBJ2-3; TRBD2 matches 11 bases. The CDR3 sequence is 17 residues long. Germline lookup yields CDR1 KGHDR and CDR2 SFDVKD. V was clipped by 0 bases and J by 4 bases; unmatched bases: 5. CDR3 in DNA: TGTGCCACCAGTGATTTGTCACTAGCGGGAGCCGCAGATACGCAGTATTTT. Translated, it gives CATSDLSLAGAADTQYF.

The V gene is TRBV6-4, the J gene TRBJ1-5, with a weak D call TRBD1 (5 bases). V shed 2 bases and J shed 10 bases, with 12 bases lying between them. There are 13 residues in the CDR3. The V gene's germline CDR1 is MRHNA and CDR2 SNTAGT. The CDR3, as DNA: TGTGCCAGCAGTGACCAGCGGGGCAATCCCCAGCATTTT. It specifies CASSDQRGNPQHF.

This chain joins TRBV7-6 and TRBJ2-1, with 8 bases lining up with TRBD2. V shed 0 bases, J shed 8 bases, and the junction held 6 bases outside the gene matches. The germline V gene encodes CDR1 SGHVS and CDR2 FNYEAQ. This CDR3 has 15 amino acids. CDR3 nucleotide sequence: TGTGCCAGCAGCTTAGCGCGTCGGGAGGGGCATGAGCAGTTCTTC. Translated: CASSLARREGHEQFF.

This rearrangement joins TRBV9 to TRBJ2-5, with D possibly TRBD1 on 5 matching bases. V lost 0 bases, J lost 2 bases, and 8 bases lay in between. Germline lookup yields CDR1 SGDLS and CDR2 YYNGEE. The CDR3 runs to 14 residues. CDR3 protein: CASSVEGSQETQYF. CDR3 nucleotides: TGTGCCAGCAGCGTAGAGGGGTCACAAGAGACCCAGTACTTC. Together with reference TRBV9 and TRBJ2-5, the CDR3 gives the full variable domain: DSGVTQTPKHLITATGQRVTLRCSPRSGDLSVYWYQQSLDQGLQFLIQYYNGEERAKGNILERFSAQQFPDLHSELNLSSLELGDSALYFCASSVEGSQETQYFGPGTRLLVL.

The chain is built from TRBV19 and TRBJ2-7, with 14 bases matching TRBD2. CDR1 and CDR2 from the germline V gene are LNHDA and SQIVND (reference sequence). Trimming took 3 bases from V and 5 from J; bases not matched to a gene: 3. CDR3 length: 15 residues. The CDR3 protein is CASSMGLAGDDEQYF. The CDR3 DNA sequence: TGTGCCAGTAGTATGGGACTAGCGGGAGATGACGAGCAGTACTTC.

V usage is TRBV9 and J usage is TRBJ2-5, with 9 bases that match TRBD1. CDR3 size: 15 residues. Germline V gene data show CDR1 as SGDLS and CDR2 as YYNGEE. With V trimmed by 2 bases and J by 5 bases, 7 bases remained unmatched. Written as DNA, the CDR3 is TGTGCCAGCAGCGTCGGGGACAGGGAGGACGAGACCCAGTACTTC. Translated, it gives CASSVGDREDETQYF. The full variable domain, completed using reference TRBV9 and TRBJ2-5, is DSGVTQTPKHLITATGQRVTLRCSPRSGDLSVYWYQQSLDQGLQFLIQYYNGEERAKGNILERFSAQQFPDLHSELNLSSLELGDSALYFCASSVGDREDETQYFGPGTRLLVL.

The chain couples TRBV7-9 to TRBJ1-4; 9 positions agree with TRBD1. The CDR3 extends over 14 amino acids. Germline V lookup: CDR1 SEHNR, CDR2 FQNEAQ (reference sequence). V lost 5 bases and J lost 6; bases outside the gene matches: 4. The CDR3 region has the DNA TGTGCCAGCAGCACCGGGACAGGGTATGAAAAACTGTTTTTT. Translation gives CASSTGTGYEKLFF.

The J gene is TRBJ2-3, the V gene TRBV9; D might be TRBD2 (6 bases). The germline gives CDR1 SGDLS, CDR2 YYNGEE. This CDR3 is built from 15 residues. V was clipped by 6 bases and J by 4 bases, with 18 bases between them. The CDR3 loop reads CASTLSGSGPDTQYF. The DNA of the CDR3 is TGTGCCAGCACCTTAAGCGGGTCGGGGCCAGATACGCAGTATTTT.

This chain's CDR3 is CATSDGGAGIPNTGELFF. The CDR3 DNA sequence: TGTGCCACCAGTGATGGCGGGGCGGGAATTCCGAACACCGGGGAGCTGTTTTTT. The rearrangement links TRBV24-1 to TRBJ2-2, with D tentatively TRBD2 (6 bases). This CDR3 contains 18 residues. Trimming pared 3 bases from V and 0 bases from J, leaving 16 bases between. The germline CDR1 and CDR2 sequences are KGHDR and SFDVKD.

The rearrangement uses TRBV7-2 and TRBJ1-5; D is uncertain. This CDR3 has 13 residues. CDR1 is SGHTA, CDR2 FQGNSA, per germline. The V and J ends lost 3 bases and 0 bases respectively, with 3 bases between them. The CDR3 protein is CASSFNSNQPQHF. DNA of the CDR3: TGTGCCAGCAGCTTCAATAGCAATCAGCCCCAGCATTTT.

V usage is TRBV4-1 and J usage is TRBJ1-1; no clear D. The V end was cut by 4 bases, the J end by 4 bases, with 13 bases between. CDR3 size: 14 residues. Looked up from germline, CDR1 is MGHRA and CDR2 is YSYEKL. CDR3: CASSRTGRGTEAFF. CDR3 coding DNA: TGCGCCAGCAGCCGAACCGGACGGGGCACTGAAGCTTTCTTT.

This clone was detected a few times. The chain carries TRBV4-2 and TRBJ1-2, with 7 nucleotides matching TRBD1. The germline V gene encodes CDR1 LGHNA and CDR2 YNFKEQ. V was clipped by 0 bases and J by 5 bases; unmatched bases: 6. The CDR3 runs to 15 residues. CDR3 amino acids: CASSQEGTAGYGYTF. DNA for the CDR3: TGTGCCAGCAGCCAAGAGGGGACAGCAGGGTATGGCTACACCTTC.

V and J are TRBV29-1 and TRBJ2-3; 12 positions agree with TRBD2. V trimming: 0 bases; J trimming: 0 bases; junction bases outside the gene matches: 13. Germline V gene sequence: CDR1 SQVTM, CDR2 ANQGSEA. CDR3 length: 20 amino acids. CDR3 region: CSVEDAGSSGRASSTDTQYF. The CDR3 nucleotides read TGCAGCGTTGAAGATGCTGGCTCTAGCGGGAGGGCCTCTAGCACAGATACGCAGTATTTT.

The rearrangement joins TRBV24-1 to TRBJ2-7; 9 nucleotides line up with TRBD1. V shed 9 bases, J shed 2 bases, and the junction held 7 bases outside the gene matches. In germline, CDR1 is KGHDR, CDR2 SFDVKD. This CDR3 has 14 residues. The CDR3 here is CATGTGFPPYEQYF. The CDR3 DNA reads TGTGCCACCGGGACAGGGTTCCCGCCCTACGAGCAGTACTTC.

V usage is TRBV14 and J usage is TRBJ2-5, with TRBD2 identical over 10 bases. Germline CDR1 reads SGHDN; CDR2 reads FVKESK. There are 15 residues in the CDR3. Trimming removed 6 bases from V and 4 bases from J; junction bases left unmatched: 8. In DNA form, the CDR3 reads TGTGCCAGCAGTCTAGCGGGAGCAAGGGGAGAGACCCAGTACTTC. Encoded protein: CASSLAGARGETQYF.

The chain links TRBV10-3 to TRBJ1-2; 10 nucleotides align to TRBD1. This CDR3 spans 16 amino acids. Germline V CDR1 and CDR2: ENHRY, SYGVKD. With V trimmed by 2 bases and J by 2 bases, 5 bases remained unmatched. CDR3 sequence: CAISEPGTGENYGYTF. In DNA, the CDR3 is TGTGCCATCAGTGAGCCTGGGACAGGGGAAAACTATGGCTACACCTTC.

The V call is TRBV7-9, the J call TRBJ1-2, with D hard to call. The ends were cut back, 1 base at V and 1 base at J, with 7 bases in the middle. CDR1 and CDR2 (germline): SEHNR, FQNEAQ (reference sequence). This CDR3 is 14 amino acids long. The CDR3 DNA reads TGTGCCAGCAGCTTAGATCGGAGTAACTATGGCTACACCTTC. Protein: CASSLDRSNYGYTF.

CDR3 sequence (DNA): TGTGTCGTTAGTGAGACTGGCGGCTACGAGCAGTACTTC. Its translation: CVVSETGGYEQYF. The gene calls are TRBV28 and TRBJ2-7; D is uncertain. Germline V gene sequence: CDR1 MDHEN, CDR2 SYDVKM. The CDR3 runs 13 residues.

This rearrangement joins TRBV6-6 to TRBJ2-7; 8 nucleotides match TRBD2. The CDR3 spans 15 residues. Germline CDR1 reads MNHNY; CDR2 reads SVGAGI (reference sequence). J lost 6 bases, V lost 2 bases, and 9 bases had no gene match. Here the CDR3 DNA reads TGTGCCAGCAGTTACAAGGGACTAGTAGGGTTCGAGCAGTACTTC. Protein product: CASSYKGLVGFEQYF.